Each of the 9 T cell receptor beta chains below was sequenced from the same sample in a study of low-dose radiotherapy and immunotherapy resistance in tumors. Time point meaning: after trial treatment. Treatment indicated: LDRT plus nivolumab, ipilimumab, low-dose cyclophosphamide and aspirin (RACIN trial). First-strand cDNA used TRAV- and TRBV-specific primers, covering alpha and beta chains. TCR amplification involved about 19 PCR cycles with a constant-region primer and V-primer adapter. TCRdb reanalysed the reads using MiXCR and keeps one entry per CDR3 protein. The table includes roughly 32,000 distinct CDR3 sequences, less than 65% detected once. The input for sequencing was PBMCs, taken after low-dose radiotherapy plus immunotherapy. The receptor set was obtained from a male donor with gallbladder cancer.

A remark on this clonotype: A read error is likely here: a far larger clone is one base away. This sequence joins TRBV15 and TRBJ2-1; maybe TRBD2 (5 bases). CDR3 size: 13 residues. CDR1 is LNHNV, CDR2 YYDKDF, per germline (reference sequence). V was pared by 5 bases and J by 10 bases, with 15 bases between. Written as DNA, the CDR3 is TGTGCCACCAGCGCTCTAGGGAGTACCGAGCAGTTCTTC. This encodes CATSALGSTEQFF. Full variable domain (missing parts from reference TRBV15 and TRBJ2-1): DAMVIQNPRYQVTQFGKPVTLSCSQTLNHNVMYWYQQKSSQAPKLLFHYYDKDFNNEADTPDNFQSRRPNTSFCFLDIRSPGLGDTAMYLCATSALGSTEQFFGPGTRLTVL.

A remark on this clonotype: A far bigger clonotype differs at one base, so this is likely a read error. V is TRBV28 and J is TRBJ2-1; no definite D call. This CDR3 has 12 residues. Germline lookup yields CDR1 MDHEN and CDR2 SYDVKM. V was pared by 7 bases and J by 13 bases, with 17 bases between. The chain's CDR3 is CASKGYQETQFF. The CDR3 DNA follows: TGTGCCAGCAAGGGTTACCAAGAGACCCAGTTCTTC.

About this clonotype itself: Sequence at one end of the junction differs from germline and may be a read error. The V call is TRBV9, the J call TRBJ2-5, with 11 bases lining up with TRBD2. Germline V gene lookup returns CDR1 SGDLS and CDR2 YYNGEE. The CDR3 contains 19 residues. CDR3 region: CAISVESIAGGKYQETQYF. The DNA for the CDR3 is TGTGCCATCAGCGTAGAATCAATAGCGGGGGGGAAGTACCAAGAGACCCAGTACTTC.

The chain has TRBV28 and TRBJ1-4; D remains unclear. Trimming removed 5 bases at V and 2 bases at J, with 12 bases between. This CDR3 spans 15 amino acids. Germline V gene data show CDR1 as MDHEN and CDR2 as SYDVKM. CDR3 sequence: CASSPIGLTNEKLFF. As DNA, the CDR3 is TGTGCCAGCAGTCCGATTGGACTTACTAATGAAAAACTGTTTTTT.

Note on this clonotype: This likely traces to a read error, being one base from a far larger clone. The chain uses TRBV3-1 and TRBJ2-5; D is uncertain. This CDR3 comprises 10 residues. Germline V gene sequence: CDR1 LGHDT, CDR2 YNNKEL (reference sequence). Trimming removed 0 bases at V and 7 bases at J, with 0 bases between. This chain's CDR3 is CASSQETQYF. CDR3 sequence (DNA): TGTGCCAGCAGCCAAGAGACCCAGTACTTC.

Turning to this clonotype: This likely stems from a read error, as it lies one base from a far larger clone. The chain links TRBV12-3 or TRBV12-4 to TRBJ2-4, with D unresolved. CDR3 length: 16 amino acids. V gave up 1 base and J gave up 13 bases, with 23 bases separating them. CDR3 amino acids: CASSLGRDSYYNEQYF. The CDR3 DNA sequence: TGTGCCAGCAGTTTAGGTCGTGACTCTTACTACAATGAGCAGTACTTC.

This sequence joins TRBV6-2 or TRBV6-3 and TRBJ2-1, with 8 bases that match TRBD1. The CDR3 covers 15 residues. The J segment lost 5 bases and the V segment lost 4 bases, leaving 7 bases of the junction unmatched. From germline, CDR1 is MNHEY and CDR2 SVGEGT. The CDR3 region is CASSSRQGLDNEQFF. The CDR3 nucleotides read TGTGCCAGCAGTTCCCGACAGGGGTTAGACAATGAGCAGTTCTTC.

V and J are TRBV28 and TRBJ2-1, with TRBD2 matching 7 bases. Germline V lookup: CDR1 MDHEN, CDR2 SYDVKM. The length of the CDR3 is 13 residues. Unmatched junction bases numbered 5, after V lost 5 bases and J lost 7 bases. The CDR3 reads CASSGGGGNEQFF. The CDR3 DNA is TGTGCCAGCAGTGGCGGGGGTGGGAATGAGCAGTTCTTC.

This clonotype was counted many times. The chain is built from TRBV2 and TRBJ2-5, with 8 nucleotides matching TRBD1. This CDR3 spans 14 amino acids. The germline V gene has CDR1 SNHLY and CDR2 FYNNEI. The trim removed 6 bases at V and 5 bases at J, leaving 8 bases unmatched. Here the CDR3 reads CASRETGVVETQYF. CDR3 DNA sequence: TGTGCCAGCAGAGAGACAGGGGTGGTCGAGACCCAGTACTTC.